This passage covers 27 T cell receptor beta chains from one sample sequenced in a study of blood T cell repertoires in COVID-19. Generated by immunoSEQ multiplex PCR, the TCRdb table keeps only in-frame clones and is missing some. The profile shows tens of thousands of clones, about nine tenths of them singletons. Sequenced input: peripheral blood. These receptors originate from a human donor in a cohort sampled during active COVID-19.

The chain combines TRBV3-1 (or the pseudogene TRBV3-2) with TRBJ2-6; 9 positions agree with TRBD1. The germline CDR1 and CDR2 sequences are LGHDT and YNNKEL (reference sequence). There are 17 residues in the CDR3. V lost 4 bases, J lost 0 bases, and 4 bases stayed unmatched. The CDR3 coding sequence is TGTGCCAGCAGCCTGGGGACAGGGCGCTCTGGGGCCAACGTCCTGACTTTC. Protein sequence: CASSLGTGRSGANVLTF.

This chain joins TRBV5-1 and TRBJ2-2, with TRBD1 matching over 7 bases. This CDR3 is 15 amino acids long. Germline CDR1 reads SGHRS; CDR2 reads YFSETQ. V dropped 9 bases and J dropped 4; count of bases not matched to a gene: 12. CDR3 nucleotide sequence: TGCGCCATTTCAGATACAGGGGATGCCACCGGGGAGCTGTTTTTT. Protein: CAISDTGDATGELFF.

This chain links TRBV6-2 or TRBV6-3 with TRBJ1-5; TRBD1 might be the D (5 bases). Germline V gene data show CDR1 as MNHEY and CDR2 as SVGEGT. V lost 6 bases and J lost 0, with 12 bases in between. The CDR3 totals 15 residues. The CDR3 nucleotides are TGTGCCAGCAGCTTGACGGGGGGTAGCAATCAGCCCCAGCATTTT. Translating it yields CASSLTGGSNQPQHF.

This rearrangement joins TRBV9 to TRBJ2-2, with D unclear. CDR3 size: 17 residues. From germline, CDR1 is SGDLS and CDR2 YYNGEE. Between the trimmed V and J ends, which lost 4 bases and 0 bases, there was a span of 16 bases. The DNA of the CDR3 is TGTGCCAGCAGCTCCCATCCGACACTCCCGAACACCGGGGAGCTGTTTTTT. Translation: CASSSHPTLPNTGELFF.

The chain combines TRBV14 with TRBJ1-5; no clear D gene. With 0 bases removed from V and 2 bases from J, the gap between germline ends came to 2 bases. This CDR3 comprises 13 residues. Germline CDR1 and CDR2: SGHDN and FVKESK. The CDR3 DNA is TGTGCCAGCAGCCAAGACGGCAATCAGCCCCAGCATTTT. Its protein product is CASSQDGNQPQHF.

The chain joins TRBV5-4 to TRBJ1-3, with D possibly being TRBD1 (6 bases). The CDR3 is 13 amino acids. Trimming stripped 4 bases from V and 4 bases from J, with 9 bases between. CDR1 and CDR2 from the germline V gene are SGHNT and YYREEE (reference sequence). DNA for the CDR3: TGTGCCAGCAGCAACAGGGCGGGAAACACCATATATTTT. Translated, it gives CASSNRAGNTIYF.

The V gene is TRBV5-6, the J gene TRBJ2-7; 10 positions match TRBD2. With V trimmed by 0 bases and J by 3 bases, 3 bases remained unmatched. The CDR3 contains 15 residues. Germline loops: CDR1 SGHDT, CDR2 YYEEEE. The CDR3 nucleotides read TGTGCCAGCAGCTTGGCCTGGACTAGCGGCTACGAGCAGTACTTC. Protein product: CASSLAWTSGYEQYF.

This clone was seen only once. The chain employs TRBV28 and TRBJ2-1, with D tentatively TRBD2 (7 bases). The CDR3 runs to 17 residues. V was pared by 8 bases and J by 0 bases, with 20 bases between. Germline-derived CDR1 and CDR2 are MDHEN and SYDVKM. This CDR3 is CASRARGASSSYNEQFF. The CDR3 DNA follows: TGTGCCAGCCGCGCTCGGGGGGCCAGTAGCTCCTACAATGAGCAGTTCTTC.

This chain links TRBV7-2 with TRBJ1-5; D is perhaps TRBD1 (6 bases). The length of the CDR3 is 14 residues. V lost 5 bases and J lost 10, with 18 bases in between. CDR1 is SGHTA and CDR2 is FQGNSA in the germline V gene. CDR3 nucleotides: TGTGCCAGCAGCGCCGGGGGGCGCAGGTCCCCCCAGCATTTT. Amino acids: CASSAGGRRSPQHF.

Only one count was recorded for this clone. The rearrangement links TRBV24-1 to TRBJ2-6, with TRBD1 identical over 7 bases. V lost 3 bases, J lost 0 bases, and 4 bases stayed unmatched. Germline V CDR1 and CDR2: KGHDR, SFDVKD. The CDR3 loop spans 17 amino acids. CDR3 sequence (DNA): TGTGCCACCAGTGATCCGGACAGGCCCTCTGGGGCCAACGTCCTGACTTTC. Translation gives CATSDPDRPSGANVLTF.

The rearrangement links TRBV6-2 or TRBV6-3 to TRBJ2-1; D is possibly TRBD2 (6 bases). This CDR3 has 14 residues. V was shortened by 4 bases and J by 9 bases, with 16 bases between the two germline ends. The germline V gene has CDR1 MNHEY and CDR2 SVGEGT. The DNA for the CDR3 is TGTGCCAGCAGTTTTGCGTTCTCCGGGGGTGAGCAGTTCTTC. Translating gives CASSFAFSGGEQFF.

The gene calls are TRBV5-5 and TRBJ1-4; D gene uncertain. Trimming stripped 2 bases from V and 8 bases from J, with 13 bases between. CDR1 is SGHKS and CDR2 is YYEKEE in the germline V gene (reference sequence). The CDR3 runs to 14 residues. CDR3 sequence reads: CASSFPGSGEKLFF. CDR3 DNA sequence: TGTGCCAGCAGCTTTCCGGGGTCCGGGGAAAAACTGTTTTTT.

The chain recombines TRBV7-2 with TRBJ2-5; maybe TRBD2 (7 bases). CDR3 length: 14 amino acids. With 5 bases removed from V and 7 bases from J, the gap between germline ends came to 17 bases. Per germline, CDR1 SGHTA and CDR2 FQGNSA. DNA of the CDR3: TGTGCCAGCAGCCCGGGGGGCAGTACCTTGACCCAGTACTTC. Protein: CASSPGGSTLTQYF. The full variable domain, with the rest looked up from reference TRBV7-2 and TRBJ2-5, is GAGVSQSPSNKVTEKGKDVELRCDPISGHTALYWYRQSLGQGLEFLIYFQGNSAPDKSGLPSDRFSAERTGGSVSTLTIQRTQQEDSAVYLCASSPGGSTLTQYFGPGTRLLVL.

The rearrangement uses TRBV6-6 and TRBJ1-5; 9 nucleotides match TRBD1. The J segment lost 4 bases and the V segment lost 2 bases, leaving 0 bases of the junction unmatched. Germline lookup yields CDR1 MNHNY and CDR2 SVGAGI (reference sequence). The CDR3 runs 14 residues. Here the CDR3 reads CASSYDRGNQPQHF. The CDR3 DNA reads as TGTGCCAGCAGTTACGACAGGGGGAATCAGCCCCAGCATTTT.

This clone was observed once. V is TRBV5-1 and J is TRBJ1-4; D is undetermined. The CDR3 spans 16 residues. Germline V gene lookup returns CDR1 SGHRS and CDR2 YFSETQ. V lost 4 bases to trimming and J lost 2 bases, with 15 bases between them. This CDR3 is CASSVSKGGTNEKLFF. The CDR3 DNA reads as TGCGCCAGCAGCGTATCGAAGGGAGGCACTAATGAAAAACTGTTTTTT.

The genes are TRBV29-1 and TRBJ2-1; 13 nucleotides match TRBD2. This CDR3 contains 21 residues. The ends lost 0 bases at V and 1 base at J; junction bases unmatched: 15. Germline V gene lookup returns CDR1 SQVTM and CDR2 ANQGSEA. The CDR3 DNA follows: TGCAGCGTTGAAGATCGGGCTCCGACTAGCGGGAGGCGAGGGTCCTACAATGAGCAGTTCTTC. It translates to CSVEDRAPTSGRRGSYNEQFF.

The V and J genes are TRBV7-8 and TRBJ2-1, with 9 positions matching TRBD1. Germline values: CDR1 SGHVS, CDR2 FQNEAQ. This CDR3 is built from 15 residues. Germline trimming cut 1 base from V and 8 bases from J; bases unmatched to any gene: 6. CDR3 residues: CASSLDRGLGDEQFF. CDR3 sequence (DNA): TGTGCCAGCAGCTTAGACAGGGGGCTCGGAGATGAGCAGTTCTTC.

V usage is TRBV28 and J usage is TRBJ1-2; 7 nucleotides align to TRBD1. The CDR3 totals 13 residues. V lost 7 bases, J lost 8 bases, and 10 bases stayed unmatched. Germline loops: CDR1 MDHEN, CDR2 SYDVKM. CDR3 nucleotide sequence: TGTGCCAGCAACACAGGGGACAGATGGGGCTACACCTTC. It translates to CASNTGDRWGYTF.

This chain links TRBV5-1 with TRBJ2-3, with 9 nucleotides matching TRBD2. V shed 4 bases, J shed 0 bases, and the junction held 9 bases outside the gene matches. The CDR3 loop spans 17 amino acids. Per germline, CDR1 SGHRS and CDR2 YFSETQ. This CDR3 reads CASSGPTSGLSTDTQYF. The CDR3 region has the DNA TGCGCCAGCAGCGGCCCGACTAGCGGTCTAAGCACAGATACGCAGTATTTT.

The chain uses TRBV7-9 and TRBJ1-2, with unresolved D. Per the germline V gene, CDR1 is SEHNR and CDR2 is FQNEAQ (reference sequence). Trimming pared 1 base from V and 3 bases from J, leaving 12 bases between. CDR3 size: 15 residues. In nucleotides, the CDR3 is TGTGCCAGCAGCTTAGTGGCGGGCGGCTACTATGGCTACACCTTC. Protein sequence: CASSLVAGGYYGYTF.

This chain joins TRBV20-1 and TRBJ1-6; no firm D call. The length of the CDR3 is 14 residues. Germline CDR1 and CDR2: DFQATT and SNEGSKA (reference sequence). Trimming took 3 bases from V and 10 from J, leaving 16 bases between them. This CDR3 is CSASSKRAVSPLHF. CDR3 sequence (DNA): TGCAGTGCTAGTTCTAAGAGGGCGGTCTCACCCCTCCACTTT.

The V call is TRBV29-1, the J call TRBJ2-1, with 8 bases lining up with TRBD2. Per the germline V gene, CDR1 is SQVTM and CDR2 is ANQGSEA. J lost 9 bases, V lost 2 bases, and 6 bases had no gene match. CDR3 length: 13 amino acids. CDR3 residues: CSVESSGRVEQFF. For the CDR3, the DNA is TGCAGCGTTGAATCTTCCGGGAGGGTTGAGCAGTTCTTC.

The genes are TRBV10-1 and TRBJ2-7; 7 bases are shared with TRBD2. The CDR3 loop spans 11 amino acids. With 4 bases clipped from V and 6 bases from J, the junction kept 0 bases outside the gene matches. Germline loops: CDR1 WNHNN, CDR2 SYGVQD (reference sequence). The CDR3 DNA is TGCGCCAGCAGTGGCGGGGGCGAGCAGTACTTC. Protein product: CASSGGGEQYF.

V and J are TRBV5-1 and TRBJ2-7; 7 bases map to TRBD2. V lost 0 bases and J lost 0; bases outside the gene matches: 3. The germline gives CDR1 SGHRS, CDR2 YFSETQ. The length of the CDR3 is 15 residues. This chain's CDR3 is CASSLGGGSSYEQYF. The CDR3 bases are TGCGCCAGCAGCTTGGGCGGGGGTAGCTCCTACGAGCAGTACTTC.

The V gene is TRBV30, the J gene TRBJ2-7; 8 positions match TRBD1. The CDR3 contains 16 residues. Trimming at V came to 0 bases and at J to 2 bases, leaving 9 bases not matched to a gene. Germline V gene data show CDR1 as GTSNPN and CDR2 as SVGIG (reference sequence). DNA of the CDR3: TGTGCCTGGAGTGTGACTGGGACAGGTTTTACCTACGAGCAGTACTTC. The encoded protein is CAWSVTGTGFTYEQYF.

This clone was seen a few times. The chain links TRBV19 to TRBJ1-3; D gene unclear. Trimming stripped 10 bases from V and 1 base from J, with 11 bases between. Per the germline V gene, CDR1 is LNHDA and CDR2 is SQIVND (reference sequence). The CDR3 loop spans 13 amino acids. This chain's CDR3 is CATRRVSGNTIYF. CDR3 DNA: TGTGCCACTCGACGGGTTTCTGGAAACACCATATATTTT.

V usage is TRBV2 and J usage is TRBJ1-5; D not certain. This CDR3 spans 15 amino acids. CDR1 is SNHLY and CDR2 is FYNNEI in the germline V gene. V was pared by 1 base and J by 0 bases, with 7 bases between. CDR3 coding DNA: TGTGCCAGCAGTGAAGGCCCTAATAGCAATCAGCCCCAGCATTTT. Amino acids: CASSEGPNSNQPQHF.